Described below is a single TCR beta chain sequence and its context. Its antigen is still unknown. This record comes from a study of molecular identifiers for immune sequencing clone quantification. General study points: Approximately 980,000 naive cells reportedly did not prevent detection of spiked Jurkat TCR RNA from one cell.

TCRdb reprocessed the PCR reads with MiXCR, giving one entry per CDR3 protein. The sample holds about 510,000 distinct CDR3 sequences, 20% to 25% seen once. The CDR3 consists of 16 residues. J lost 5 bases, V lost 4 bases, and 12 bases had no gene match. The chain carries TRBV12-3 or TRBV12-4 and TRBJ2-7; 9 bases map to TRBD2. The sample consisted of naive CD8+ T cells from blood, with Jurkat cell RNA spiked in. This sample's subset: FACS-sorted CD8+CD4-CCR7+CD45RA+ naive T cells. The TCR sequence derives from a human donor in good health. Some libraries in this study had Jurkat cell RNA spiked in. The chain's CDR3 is CASSSPGGGAIHEQYF. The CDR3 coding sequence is TGTGCCAGCAGTTCACCTGGCGGGGGGGCCATCCACGAGCAGTACTTC.